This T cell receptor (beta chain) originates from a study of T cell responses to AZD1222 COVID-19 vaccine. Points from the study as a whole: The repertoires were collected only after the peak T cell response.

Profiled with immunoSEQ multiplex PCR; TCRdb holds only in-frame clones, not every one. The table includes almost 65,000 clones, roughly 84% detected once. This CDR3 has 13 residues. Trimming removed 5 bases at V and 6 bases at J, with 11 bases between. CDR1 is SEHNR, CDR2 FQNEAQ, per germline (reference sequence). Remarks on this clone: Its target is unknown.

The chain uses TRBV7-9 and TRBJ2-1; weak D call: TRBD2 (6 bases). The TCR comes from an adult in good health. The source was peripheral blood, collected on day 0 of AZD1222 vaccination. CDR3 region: CASSLTSSNEQFF. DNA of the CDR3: TGTGCCAGCAGCCTAACTAGCAGCAATGAGCAGTTCTTC.